This entry lists 26 T cell receptor beta chains sequenced from one sample in a study of T cells in Graves' hyperthyroidism and ophthalmopathy. TCR beta CDR3 regions were amplified from RNA transcripts. In the first-round RT-PCR of the TCR CDR3, the HTBI primer set was used. One entry per CDR3 protein results from TCRdb running MiXCR on the multiplex PCR reads. The sample holds fewer than 650,000 distinct CDR3 sequences, more than 11% seen once. The source material was blood. Receptor source: a woman between 25 and 40 years old with Graves' hyperthyroidism that later progressed to Graves' ophthalmopathy.

Comment on this clonotype: A much more abundant neighbour one base away suggests this may be a read error. The gene calls are TRBV5-1 and TRBJ1-2, with TRBD1 identical over 8 bases. The CDR3 covers 13 residues. Germline V lookup: CDR1 SGHRS, CDR2 YFSETQ. CDR3 nucleotides: TGCGTCAGCAGGCAAAAGACAGGGGATGGCTACACCTTC. It is translated as CVSRQKTGDGYTF.

The chain is built from TRBV19 and TRBJ2-7, with 11 positions matching TRBD2. The CDR3 spans 16 residues. Germline assignment: CDR1 LNHDA and CDR2 SQIVND (reference sequence). J lost 4 bases, V lost 5 bases, and 10 bases had no gene match. The CDR3 is CASSAGLAGVNYEQYF. The CDR3, as DNA: TGTGCCAGTAGTGCTGGACTAGCGGGTGTTAATTACGAGCAGTACTTC. The full variable domain, completed using reference TRBV19 and TRBJ2-7, is DGGITQSPKYLFRKEGQNVTLSCEQNLNHDAMYWYRQDPGQGLRLIYYSQIVNDFQKGDIAEGYSVSREKKESFPLTVTSAQKNPTAFYLCASSAGLAGVNYEQYFGPGTRLTVT.

This clonotype has just a few counts. The chain carries TRBV4-1 and TRBJ2-5; TRBD1 might be the D (5 bases). The CDR3 contains 14 residues. Germline CDR1 and CDR2: MGHRA and YSYEKL. V was pared by 3 bases and J by 5 bases, with 13 bases between. For the CDR3, the DNA is TGCGCCAGCAGCCACACCGACAGACTGGAGACCCAGTACTTC. Its protein product is CASSHTDRLETQYF.

In its sample, this clonotype was seen a few times. In DNA, the CDR3 is TGCAGCGTTGAAAGGGGAGGACACGAGCAGTACTTC. The encoded protein is CSVERGGHEQYF. The chain recombines TRBV29-1 with TRBJ2-7; possibly TRBD2 for D (6 bases). The CDR3 sequence is 12 residues long. Trimming cost V 2 bases and J 5 bases, with 10 bases left between them. Germline V CDR1 and CDR2: SQVTM, ANQGSEA.

This clonotype was counted only a few times. CDR3 in DNA: TGCGCCAGCAGCTTGGGTGCTCACAATGAGCAGTTCTTC. Amino acid sequence: CASSLGAHNEQFF. This rearrangement joins TRBV5-1 to TRBJ2-1; no definite D call. Germline lookup yields CDR1 SGHRS and CDR2 YFSETQ. The CDR3 sequence is 13 residues long. The V gene lost 0 bases and the J gene lost 5 bases, with 6 bases spanning the gap.

A remark on this clonotype: Sequence at one end of the junction differs from germline and may be a read error. Here the CDR3 reads CASSQTSGNTGELFF. In nucleotides, the CDR3 is TGTGCTAGCAGCCAAACTAGCGGGAACACCGGGGAGCTGTTTTTT. This chain joins TRBV7-7 and TRBJ2-2; TRBD2 matches at 8 bases. The CDR3 length is 15 residues. The germline V gene has CDR1 SSHAT and CDR2 FNYEAQ (reference sequence).

This clonotype has a count of ten or more. This chain connects TRBV7-2 to TRBJ2-3, with 10 bases that match TRBD1. V dropped 4 bases and J dropped 3; count of bases not matched to a gene: 7. Germline V gives CDR1 SGHTA, CDR2 FQGNSA. CDR3 length equals 16 residues. CDR3 bases: TGTGCCAGCAGCTCTATAACGGGACAGGGGACAGATACGCAGTATTTT. This translates into CASSSITGQGTDTQYF.

This clonotype came up many times. The CDR3 DNA sequence: TGTGCCAGCAGCGACAGCGGGAGGGCCCCTAACATTCAGTACTTC. It codes for CASSDSGRAPNIQYF. This chain connects TRBV7-2 to TRBJ2-4; 10 positions agree with TRBD2. V shed 5 bases, J shed 7 bases, and the junction held 8 bases outside the gene matches. CDR1 SGHTA and CDR2 FQGNSA come from the germline V gene. The CDR3 totals 15 residues.

This clonotype was found many times. V gene TRBV20-1 combines with J gene TRBJ1-1; no firm D call. Germline V CDR1 and CDR2: DFQATT, SNEGSKA (reference sequence). V lost 5 bases and J lost 5, with 21 bases in between. This CDR3 contains 15 residues. The CDR3 coding sequence is TGCAGTGCTTCTACGCCCACCTTCGAACAGACTGAAGCTTTCTTT. It yields the protein CSASTPTFEQTEAFF.

The rearrangement uses TRBV13 and TRBJ2-7; D is possibly TRBD2 (5 bases). CDR3 length: 12 amino acids. V dropped 0 bases and J dropped 7 bases, with 7 bases sitting between them. Germline V gene sequence: CDR1 PRHDT, CDR2 FYEKMQ (reference sequence). The CDR3 here is CASSLGPGEQYF. As DNA, the CDR3 is TGTGCCAGCAGCTTAGGTCCGGGAGAGCAGTACTTC.

In this sample, this clonotype turned up a few times. The rearrangement links TRBV20-1 to TRBJ2-7; TRBD2 is a possible D gene (6 bases). The V and J ends lost 0 bases and 3 bases respectively, with 12 bases between them. CDR1 is DFQATT, CDR2 SNEGSKA, per germline (reference sequence). The CDR3 is 14 residues long. CDR3 sequence (DNA): TGCAGTGCTAGAGAGCGGGACGGGTACTACGAGCAGTACTTC. Translation gives CSARERDGYYEQYF.

Many counts were recorded for this clonotype. The chain uses TRBV29-1 and TRBJ1-2; possible D gene TRBD1, 6 bases. V gave up 7 bases and J gave up 5 bases, with 11 bases separating them. The CDR3 spans 11 residues. The germline gives CDR1 SQVTM, CDR2 ANQGSEA. The CDR3 spells CSAWGTYGYTF. CDR3 DNA sequence: TGCAGCGCCTGGGGGACATATGGCTACACCTTC.

There are many counts of this clonotype. The V and J genes are TRBV20-1 and TRBJ2-7; 14 bases agree with TRBD2. This CDR3 is built from 15 residues. Germline assignment: CDR1 DFQATT and CDR2 SNEGSKA (reference sequence). V shed 2 bases and J 6 bases; nucleotides not matched to a gene: 6. The CDR3 DNA reads TGCAGTGCTAGACCCGGGACTAGCGGGAGCACCGAGCAGTACTTC. Its protein is CSARPGTSGSTEQYF.

This clonotype came up a few times. This clone may be a read error of a much larger clone one base away. V and J are TRBV12-3 or TRBV12-4 and TRBJ1-1; no clear D gene. This CDR3 is built from 14 residues. Trimming cost V 3 bases and J 8 bases, with 16 bases left between them. The CDR3 sequence is CASSLGRTFMEAFF. The CDR3 nucleotides are TGTGCCAGCAGTTTGGGGAGGACCTTTATGGAAGCTTTCTTT.

The chain recombines TRBV6-1 with TRBJ2-1; TRBD2 matches 8 bases. The CDR3 is made up of 15 amino acids. V was clipped by 7 bases and J by 0 bases; unmatched bases: 5. Per the germline V gene, CDR1 is MNHNS and CDR2 is SASEGT. This CDR3 reads CASNPSGSSYNEQFF. In DNA form, the CDR3 reads TGTGCCAGCAATCCAAGCGGGAGCTCCTACAATGAGCAGTTCTTC.

At least ten counts were recorded for this clonotype. The rearrangement uses TRBV11-2 and TRBJ2-1; 7 positions agree with TRBD2. This CDR3 has 16 residues. The germline V gene has CDR1 SGHAT and CDR2 FQNNGV. J was trimmed by 5 bases and V by 6 bases; bases with no gene match: 13. For the CDR3, the DNA is TGTGCCAGCAGACGATGGGGCCTAGCGGAACACAATGAGCAGTTCTTC. Translation: CASRRWGLAEHNEQFF.

Only a few counts were recorded for this clonotype. The rearrangement uses TRBV24-1 and TRBJ1-2; no clear D gene. CDR1 and CDR2 (germline): KGHDR, SFDVKD. Trimming removed 2 bases at V and 1 base at J, with 10 bases between. This CDR3 spans 15 amino acids. The CDR3 coding sequence is TGTGCCACCAGTGATTCCGGACGGAGTAACTATGGCTACACCTTC. Encoded protein: CATSDSGRSNYGYTF.

This sequence joins TRBV11-2 and TRBJ2-7; D is uncertain. V was cut by 5 bases and J by 2 bases, with 10 bases left in between. CDR1 SGHAT and CDR2 FQNNGV come from the germline V gene. The CDR3 totals 13 residues. The CDR3 nucleotides are TGTGCCAGCAGCCCCAGATCCGCCTACGAGCAGTACTTC. It translates to CASSPRSAYEQYF.

The chain joins TRBV30 to TRBJ2-3; 8 positions agree with TRBD2. Trimming at V came to 0 bases and at J to 3 bases, leaving 8 bases not matched to a gene. The CDR3 sequence is 16 residues long. The germline V gene encodes CDR1 GTSNPN and CDR2 SVGIG (reference sequence). Written as DNA, the CDR3 is TGTGCCTGGAGTGTACGAGTAGCGGGATTGACAGATACGCAGTATTTT. It is translated as CAWSVRVAGLTDTQYF.

In its sample, this clonotype was seen many times. The rearrangement uses TRBV12-3 or TRBV12-4 and TRBJ1-2; D unclear. The V end was cut by 0 bases, the J end by 2 bases, with 7 bases between. The CDR3 totals 14 residues. The CDR3 is CASSLASQNYGYTF. For the CDR3, the DNA is TGTGCCAGCAGTTTAGCTTCCCAGAACTATGGCTACACCTTC.

The chain uses TRBV18 and TRBJ1-2, with D uncertain. Trimming removed 4 bases at V and 2 bases at J, with 8 bases between. This CDR3 is 13 amino acids long. CDR1 KGHSH and CDR2 LQKENI come from the germline V gene. In nucleotides, the CDR3 is TGTGCCAGCTCACAAGCCGAGAACTATGGCTACACCTTC. Protein product: CASSQAENYGYTF.

Concerning this clonotype: A read error may explain this, as a much larger clone is one base away. This chain links TRBV9 with TRBJ1-6; D uncertain. CDR3 length: 15 residues. Looked up from germline, CDR1 is SGDLS and CDR2 is YYNGEE. CDR3 residues: CASIVVGRYNSPLHF. The CDR3 coding sequence is TGTGCCAGCATCGTAGTAGGGCGGTATAATTCACCCCTCCACTTT.

This clonotype was detected ten times or more. The V and J genes are TRBV6-2 or TRBV6-3 and TRBJ1-1; 7 positions match TRBD1. The CDR3 contains 17 residues. CDR1 is MNHEY, CDR2 SVGEGT, per germline. V dropped 5 bases and J dropped 0; count of bases not matched to a gene: 12. The CDR3 DNA reads as TGTGCCAGCAGTCCACGGGCCGGGACAGCCATGAACACTGAAGCTTTCTTT. Protein sequence: CASSPRAGTAMNTEAFF.

The V call is TRBV5-1, the J call TRBJ1-1; TRBD1 agrees at 9 bases. With 4 bases clipped from V and 7 bases from J, the junction kept 8 bases outside the gene matches. This CDR3 has 14 amino acids. Germline V gene lookup returns CDR1 SGHRS and CDR2 YFSETQ. The CDR3 region is CASSPGQGYIEAFF. CDR3 nucleotides: TGCGCCAGCAGCCCGGGACAGGGATATATTGAAGCTTTCTTT.

This clonotype was recorded at least ten times. The chain carries TRBV5-5 and TRBJ2-6; D is perhaps TRBD1 (6 bases). V shed 2 bases and J shed 4 bases, with 13 bases lying between them. The CDR3 spans 16 residues. Germline values: CDR1 SGHKS, CDR2 YYEKEE (reference sequence). Here the CDR3 DNA reads TGTGCCAGCAGCTTTTACCAGGGGTCCGGGGCCAACGTCCTGACTTTC. Translating gives CASSFYQGSGANVLTF.

This chain connects TRBV20-1 to TRBJ2-7; 7 bases fit TRBD2. Germline loops: CDR1 DFQATT, CDR2 SNEGSKA (reference sequence). Germline trimming cut 0 bases from V and 3 bases from J; bases unmatched to any gene: 5. The CDR3 extends over 14 amino acids. CDR3 in DNA: TGCAGTGCTAGAGATACTAGCGCGCTCTACGAGCAGTACTTC. Encoded protein: CSARDTSALYEQYF.